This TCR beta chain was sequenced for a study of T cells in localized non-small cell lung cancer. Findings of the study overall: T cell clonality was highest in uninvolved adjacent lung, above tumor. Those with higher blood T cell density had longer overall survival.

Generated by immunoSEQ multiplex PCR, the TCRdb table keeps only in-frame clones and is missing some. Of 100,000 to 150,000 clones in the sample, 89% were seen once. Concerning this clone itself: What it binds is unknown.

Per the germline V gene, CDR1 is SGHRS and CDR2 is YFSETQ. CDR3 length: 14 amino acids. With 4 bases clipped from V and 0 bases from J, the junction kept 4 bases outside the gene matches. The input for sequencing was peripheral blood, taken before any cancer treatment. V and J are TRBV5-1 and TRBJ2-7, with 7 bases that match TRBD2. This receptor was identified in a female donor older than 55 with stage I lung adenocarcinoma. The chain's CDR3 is CASSPLAASYEQYF. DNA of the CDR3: TGCGCCAGCAGCCCTCTAGCGGCCTCCTACGAGCAGTACTTC.